The 7 T cell receptor beta chains below were found in one sample sequenced in a study of T-cell memory formation after mild COVID-19. MiXCR was run by TCRdb on the 5' RACE reads, yielding one entry per CDR3 protein. This repertoire shows about 290,000 distinct CDR3 sequences, about 16% found once; its top ten account for roughly 20%. The sequencing input was PBMCs or a T cell subset sorted from them (not recorded which). The receptors originated from a man between 18 and 35 years old who had mild COVID-19 (a few samples of this study predate the infection). Cell type and time point are not known.

This clonotype has a handful of counts. V gene TRBV9 combines with J gene TRBJ2-1; weak D call: TRBD2 (6 bases). Per germline, CDR1 SGDLS and CDR2 YYNGEE. The CDR3 has 17 residues. Trimming took off 0 bases at V and 8 bases at J, with 21 bases between the two ends. The CDR3 region is CASSVEGAGRSVHEQFF. CDR3 DNA: TGTGCCAGCAGCGTAGAGGGAGCGGGCCGAAGTGTGCATGAGCAGTTCTTC.

The chain has TRBV7-2 and TRBJ2-5; D gene ambiguous. CDR3 length equals 14 residues. Germline CDR1 SGHTA, CDR2 FQGNSA. V was trimmed by 2 bases and J by 2 bases, leaving 9 bases between them. Here the CDR3 DNA reads TGTGCCAGCAGCTTATGGCAGGAGCAAGAGACCCAGTACTTC. This translates into CASSLWQEQETQYF.

This rearrangement joins TRBV7-2 to TRBJ1-2, with TRBD1 matching 8 bases. The CDR3 extends over 14 amino acids. From germline, CDR1 is SGHTA and CDR2 FQGNSA. Trimming at V came to 2 bases and at J to 3 bases, leaving 2 bases not matched to a gene. CDR3 nucleotides: TGTGCCAGCAGCTTATCGGACAGGGACTATGGCTACACCTTC. Protein: CASSLSDRDYGYTF.

This clonotype turned up a few times. The chain is built from TRBV7-9 and TRBJ1-5; D gene unclear. CDR1 and CDR2 (germline): SEHNR, FQNEAQ (reference sequence). The CDR3 totals 12 residues. V lost 5 bases and J 9 bases, leaving 11 bases between the germline ends. The CDR3 reads CASSPLHRPQHF. Written as DNA, the CDR3 is TGTGCCAGCAGCCCGTTACACCGGCCCCAGCATTTT.

The V and J genes are TRBV20-1 and TRBJ2-4; 8 nucleotides align to TRBD1. There are 14 residues in the CDR3. Losses at the gene ends were 4 bases for V and 11 bases for J; bases not matched to a gene: 13. The V gene's germline CDR1 is DFQATT and CDR2 SNEGSKA (reference sequence). The CDR3 here is CSAKFTRQGFFQYF. CDR3 DNA: TGCAGTGCTAAGTTCACCAGACAGGGGTTTTTTCAGTACTTC.

This clonotype appeared many times. This chain links TRBV4-3 with TRBJ2-1; D ambiguous. V shed 0 bases and J shed 10 bases, with 7 bases lying between them. The germline CDR1 and CDR2 sequences are LGHNA and YSLEER. The CDR3 has 12 residues. For the CDR3, the DNA is TGCGCCAGCAGCCAAGATGGCGGAGAGCAGTTCTTC. Translating it yields CASSQDGGEQFF.

The table lists this clonotype with a few counts. The rearrangement uses TRBV6-2 or TRBV6-3 and TRBJ1-1; D remains ambiguous. V was clipped by 6 bases and J by 0 bases, with 8 bases between them. CDR3 length: 13 residues. Germline V gene sequence: CDR1 MNHEY, CDR2 SVGEGT. The CDR3 region is CASRDLLNTEAFF. The CDR3, as DNA: TGTGCCAGCAGGGACCTTTTGAACACTGAAGCTTTCTTT.